These T cell receptor beta chains were read from a single sample in a study of PD-1 blockade in classical Hodgkin lymphoma. Measured with immunoSEQ multiplex PCR; TCRdb has only the in-frame clones, and not every one. Of about 93,000 clones in the sample, about three quarters were seen once. The sample in question was peripheral blood mononuclear cells (PBMCs), obtained before the fourth cycle of nivolumab. The source of these receptors is a human donor with classical Hodgkin lymphoma. Both conserved end residues are part of each CDR3. A D gene is named only where the DNA matches it firmly. Only part of the rows carry a size: once, few, many, or a class if the clone is expanded.

>TRBV7-9|TRBJ1-1|.|.
TGTGCCAGCAGCTTACACTTGAACACTGAAGCTTTCTTT
CASSLHLNTEAFF
>TRBV7-2|TRBJ2-2|.|.
TGTGCCAGCAGCTTAGTAGGGACCCAGCGGGCCGGGGAGCTGTTTTTT
CASSLVGTQRAGELFF
>TRBV6-6|TRBJ1-2|.|.
TGTGCCAGCGCGCAAAACTATGGCTACACCTTC
CASAQNYGYTF
>TRBV7-9|TRBJ2-1|.|few
TGTGCCAGCATCAAAACATCCAGACTAGGTTCCTACAATGAGCAGTTCTTC
CASIKTSRLGSYNEQFF
>TRBV7-9|TRBJ2-1|TRBD2|.
TGTGCCAGCAGCTTACCAGCGACCGCAGCGGGAGGGCCCCCCAATGAGCAGTTCTTC
CASSLPATAAGGPPNEQFF
>TRBV4-3|TRBJ1-1|.|.
TGCGCCAGCAGCCAATATGAGGTAACTGAAGCTTTCTTT
CASSQYEVTEAFF
>TRBV6-5|TRBJ1-2|.|.
TGTGCCAGCAGTGCGGGGTCTATCCTCTATGGCTACACCTTC
CASSAGSILYGYTF
>TRBV10-3|TRBJ1-4|TRBD1|.
TGTGCCATCGGAGGTGGGGACAGAAAACTGTTTTTT
CAIGGGDRKLFF
>TRBV6-5|TRBJ1-3|.|.
TGTGCCAGCAGTTATTCGAGGGGCTCTGGAAACACCATATATTTT
CASSYSRGSGNTIYF
>TRBV7-2|TRBJ1-1|.|.
TGTGCCAGCAGCGCAAACCAGGGGAACACTGAAGCTTTCTTT
CASSANQGNTEAFF
>TRBV10-3|TRBJ2-7|.|.
TGTGCCATCAGTGACACAACAGAGAACTACGAGCAGTACTTC
CAISDTTENYEQYF
>TRBV9|TRBJ2-1|.|once
TGTGCCAGCAGCGTAGCTCTAGCGAGTGAGCAGTTCTTC
CASSVALASEQFF
>TRBV2|TRBJ1-5|.|.
TGTGCCAGCAGTCCACACTTTTATAGCAATCAGCCCCAGCATTTT
CASSPHFYSNQPQHF
>TRBV9|TRBJ2-7|.|.
TGTGCCAGCAGCCCCCATAACAGGGTTTCGGGCGAGCAGTACTTC
CASSPHNRVSGEQYF
>TRBV9|TRBJ2-2|.|.
TGTGCCAGCAGCGCCGGGACGGAGAACACCGGGGAGCTGTTTTTT
CASSAGTENTGELFF
>TRBV19|TRBJ1-1|.|.
TGTGCCAGTAGTGACAGGTTGAACACTGAAGCTTTCTTT
CASSDRLNTEAFF
>TRBV4-1|TRBJ2-3|TRBD1|once
TGCGCCAGCAGCCCCGGGACAGTCAGCACAGATACGCAGTATTTT
CASSPGTVSTDTQYF
>TRBV27|TRBJ2-1|.|.
TGTGCCAGCAGTCAGGGGTACCTTGACAATGAGCAGTTCTTC
CASSQGYLDNEQFF
>TRBV4-1|TRBJ2-1|TRBD1|.
TGCGCCAGCAGCCCCCTGGCCGGGACAGGGATCCGCGATGAGCAGTTCTTC
CASSPLAGTGIRDEQFF
>TRBV10-1|TRBJ2-6|TRBD1|.
TGCGCCAGCACCGGACAGGACCCTCCGTCTGGGGCCAACGTCCTGACTTTC
CASTGQDPPSGANVLTF
>TRBV4-2|TRBJ2-7|TRBD1|.
TGTGCCAGCAGCCAAGGCGTAACAGGGGTCTACGAGCAGTACTTC
CASSQGVTGVYEQYF
>TRBV10-3|TRBJ2-5|TRBD1|.
TGTGCCAGCCGGACAGGGGGCCACCATGCGGCCCAGTACTTC
CASRTGGHHAAQYF
>TRBV10-3|TRBJ2-5|.|.
TGTGCCATCAGTGAGTTGCTAGCGAGACAAGAGACCCAGTACTTC
CAISELLARQETQYF
>TRBV2|TRBJ1-1|.|.
TGTGCCAGCGGTACAGCCTTGAACACTGAAGCTTTCTTT
CASGTALNTEAFF
>TRBV28|TRBJ1-4|TRBD1|.
TGTGCCAGCAGTTCTTATCTCTCCGGGACAGGGTATGAAAAACTGTTTTTT
CASSSYLSGTGYEKLFF
>TRBV11-3|TRBJ2-1|.|.
TGTGCCAGCAGCCCACCGGGGACCCCTCACCAGTTCTTC
CASSPPGTPHQFF
>TRBV5-1|TRBJ2-7|.|.
TGCGCCAGCAGCTTAGGCAGGTCCTACGAGCAGTACTTC
CASSLGRSYEQYF
>TRBV10-3|TRBJ1-4|.|.
TGTGCCATCAGTGAGTCTCCCGGAGAAAAACTGTTTTTT
CAISESPGEKLFF
>TRBV2|TRBJ2-3|TRBD2|.
TGTGCCAGCAGTAATAGCGGGAGAGCAGGAGATACGCAGTATTTT
CASSNSGRAGDTQYF
>TRBV19|TRBJ2-6|.|.
TGTGCCTCACTAAACCGGGGAGCCGGGGCCAACGTCCTGACTTTC
CASLNRGAGANVLTF
>TRBV5-4|TRBJ2-7|TRBD1|.
TGTGCCAGCAGCTTGGGGACAGGGGAGGCCTACGAGCAGTACTTC
CASSLGTGEAYEQYF
>TRBV19|TRBJ2-7|.|.
TGTGCCAGTACCACCAGGGACAACTCCTACGAGCAGTACTTC
CASTTRDNSYEQYF
>TRBV27|TRBJ2-5|TRBD2|once
TGTGCCAGCAGTTACCGAACTAGCGGCCCGAAGACCCAGTACTTC
CASSYRTSGPKTQYF
>TRBV6-1|TRBJ1-2|.|.
TGTGCCAGCAGTGATACTAGGGACGGAGCATATGGCTACACCTTC
CASSDTRDGAYGYTF
>TRBV5-1|TRBJ2-2|TRBD1|.
TGCGCCAGCAGCACCGGACAGGGGACCACCGGGGAGCTGTTTTTT
CASSTGQGTTGELFF
>TRBV6-5|TRBJ1-5|.|medium-sized
TGTGCCAGCAGTCCACACTTTTATAGCAATCAGCCCCAGCATTTT
CASSPHFYSNQPQHF
>TRBV5-1|TRBJ2-1|TRBD1|.
TGCGCCAGCACCCAACAATGGACAGGGGATGGTTGGGAGCAGTTCTTC
CASTQQWTGDGWEQFF
>TRBV9|TRBJ2-3|.|.
TGTGCCAGCAGCGTCCGGGCCATCACAGATACGCAGTATTTT
CASSVRAITDTQYF
>TRBV6-6|TRBJ1-1|.|.
TGTGCCAGCAGCCTGGGGAATCTGAACACTGAAGCTTTCTTT
CASSLGNLNTEAFF
>TRBV18|TRBJ2-5|.|.
TGTGCCAGCTCACCGCCGGGACACACGCAAGAGACCCAGTACTTC
CASSPPGHTQETQYF
>TRBV11-3|TRBJ2-2|.|.
TGTGCCAGCAGCTTAGGGGGAAACACCGGGGAGCTGTTTTTT
CASSLGGNTGELFF
>TRBV2|TRBJ1-6|.|.
TGTGCCAGCAGTGAAGGGGTCGTGGGCTCACCCCTCCACTTT
CASSEGVVGSPLHF
>TRBV4-3|TRBJ2-3|.|.
TGCGCCAGCAGCTCCCCGGAATTGGCAGATACGCAGTATTTT
CASSSPELADTQYF
>TRBV7-8|TRBJ1-2|TRBD1|.
TGTGCCAGCAGCCGGACAGGGATCTTCTATGGCTACACCTTC
CASSRTGIFYGYTF
>TRBV28|TRBJ1-2|.|.
TGTGCCATCCCGGGCCTTGGTTATGGCTACACCTTC
CAIPGLGYGYTF
>TRBV28|TRBJ2-7|.|.
TGTGCCAGCAGTTCCCCCGGACACTTCTACGAGCAGTACTTC
CASSSPGHFYEQYF
>TRBV5-4|TRBJ2-1|.|few
TGTGCCAGCAGATCCGCGGGCTACAATGAGCAGTTCTTC
CASRSAGYNEQFF
>TRBV6-1|TRBJ1-2|.|.
TGTGCCAGCAGTAGCCCAGGGCCCAAGTGGGGCTACACCTTC
CASSSPGPKWGYTF
>TRBV7-2|TRBJ1-3|TRBD1|once
TGTGCCAGCAGCCCGACCAGGACAGGGGGTGGAAACACCATATATTTT
CASSPTRTGGGNTIYF
>TRBV9|TRBJ2-1|TRBD2|.
TGTGCCAGCAGCCCAGAGACTAGCGGGAGTACTGAGCAGTTCTTC
CASSPETSGSTEQFF
>TRBV12-5|TRBJ1-6|TRBD1|once
TGTGCTAGTGGAACGACAGGGTCTAATTTTTATTCACCCCTCCACTTT
CASGTTGSNFYSPLHF
>TRBV29-1|TRBJ2-1|.|.
TGCAGCGTTGAAAGCCATTACAATGAGCAGTTCTTC
CSVESHYNEQFF
>TRBV4-1|TRBJ2-5|.|.
TGCGCCAGCAGCCATGCAAGTCGGGAAGAGACCCAGTACTTC
CASSHASREETQYF
>TRBV6-1|TRBJ2-1|TRBD2|.
TGTGCCAGCGCGACTAGCGGGACCGCAAATGAGCAGTTCTTC
CASATSGTANEQFF
>TRBV7-9|TRBJ1-6|.|.
TGTGCCAGCAGCTTACCTCTGAGTTCACCCCTCCACTTT
CASSLPLSSPLHF
>TRBV13|TRBJ2-6|TRBD1|.
TGTGCCAGCAGCTTAGATCCGCGACAGGGTTTGAGGACTGGGGCCAACGTCCTGACTTTC
CASSLDPRQGLRTGANVLTF
>TRBV10-3|TRBJ1-1|.|.
TGTGCCATCAGGGGGTATCAAACTGAAGCTTTCTTT
CAIRGYQTEAFF
>TRBV19|TRBJ1-5|.|.
TGTGCCAGTATGACCTACAGGGAGGGTAGCAATCAGCCCCAGCATTTT
CASMTYREGSNQPQHF
>TRBV6-6|TRBJ2-7|.|.
TGTGCCAGCACCGGACCCTCCGGTTACGAGCAGTACTTC
CASTGPSGYEQYF
>TRBV4-3|TRBJ1-5|TRBD1|.
TGCGCCAGCAGCCAAGATGCCCTTCGGCTGCCAGGGGGGAAAGGTAATCAGCCCCAGCATTTT
CASSQDALRLPGGKGNQPQHF